These 18 T cell receptor beta chains share one sample of origin, sequenced in a study of cytomegalovirus exposure and HLA in healthy donors. The PCR made use of 60 Vbeta and 13 Jbeta primers. Measured with immunoSEQ multiplex PCR; TCRdb has only the in-frame clones, and not every one. Of 170,000 or so clones listed, 75% are singletons. Sample: PBMCs. The receptor set was obtained from a male donor in good health and CMV-seronegative.

This clone was found once. The chain employs TRBV6-5 and TRBJ2-7; 11 bases agree with TRBD2. Germline values: CDR1 MNHEY, CDR2 SVGAGI. CDR3 size: 15 residues. V was clipped by 5 bases and J by 4 bases; unmatched bases: 7. The CDR3 region has the DNA TGTGCCAGCAGTCCCGGGACTAGCGGATCGTACGAGCAGTACTTC. Translated: CASSPGTSGSYEQYF.

About this clone itself: The junction does not match germline at one end; this may be a read error. Other DNA sequences of this sample code for an identical CDR3. V gene TRBV30 combines with J gene TRBJ1-5; D not resolved. Germline V gene sequence: CDR1 GTSNPN, CDR2 SVGIG (reference sequence). This CDR3 has 14 amino acids. The CDR3 loop is CAWSVVSRNQPQHF. DNA of the CDR3: TGTGCCTGGAGTGTGGTCTCCAGGAATCAACCCCAGCATTTT.

V and J are TRBV9 and TRBJ2-5, with 8 bases matching TRBD1. Looked up from germline, CDR1 is SGDLS and CDR2 is YYNGEE. This CDR3 has 15 residues. V was clipped by 3 bases and J by 5 bases; unmatched bases: 9. The CDR3 here is CASSARDRYEETQYF. In nucleotides, the CDR3 is TGTGCCAGCAGCGCCCGGGACAGGTACGAGGAGACCCAGTACTTC. Drawing the rest from reference TRBV9 and TRBJ2-5, the complete variable domain is DSGVTQTPKHLITATGQRVTLRCSPRSGDLSVYWYQQSLDQGLQFLIQYYNGEERAKGNILERFSAQQFPDLHSELNLSSLELGDSALYFCASSARDRYEETQYFGPGTRLLVL.

V gene TRBV6-5 combines with J gene TRBJ2-2; TRBD1 agrees at 9 bases. The length of the CDR3 is 15 residues. CDR1 is MNHEY, CDR2 SVGAGI, per germline. V gave up 4 bases and J gave up 5 bases; unmatched junction bases: 5. The CDR3 reads CASSSTGGRTGELFF. The DNA for the CDR3 is TGTGCCAGCAGTTCAACAGGGGGCAGAACCGGGGAGCTGTTTTTT.

The V gene is TRBV6-4, the J gene TRBJ2-1; TRBD2 aligns across 11 bases. The CDR3 has 15 residues. Trimming at V came to 3 bases and at J to 5 bases, leaving 3 bases not matched to a gene. Germline-derived CDR1 and CDR2 are MRHNA and SNTAGT. The CDR3 DNA is TGTGCCAGCAGTGAATCGACTAGCGGGAACAATGAGCAGTTCTTC. Protein product: CASSESTSGNNEQFF.

The sample holds a few counts of this clone. The V call is TRBV27, the J call TRBJ2-5; 14 nucleotides agree with TRBD2. Germline CDR1 reads MNHEY; CDR2 reads SMNVEV (reference sequence). The CDR3 length is 17 residues. V gave up 5 bases and J gave up 2 bases; unmatched junction bases: 7. The CDR3 region is CASSLGLAGGLQETQYF. The DNA of the CDR3 is TGTGCCAGCAGTCTCGGACTAGCGGGGGGTTTACAAGAGACCCAGTACTTC.

The chain is built from TRBV11-2 and TRBJ2-5; 7 bases are shared with TRBD2. Trimming removed 7 bases from V and 7 bases from J; junction bases left unmatched: 15. Per the germline V gene, CDR1 is SGHAT and CDR2 is FQNNGV. CDR3 length equals 15 residues. CDR3 nucleotide sequence: TGTGCCAGCATAAGGGACTACGCGGAATTGGGGACCCAGTACTTC. Amino acid sequence: CASIRDYAELGTQYF.

The chain links TRBV29-1 to TRBJ2-7; D might be TRBD2 (5 bases). Trimming took off 7 bases at V and 2 bases at J, with 12 bases between the two ends. CDR1 SQVTM and CDR2 ANQGSEA come from the germline V gene. This CDR3 is built from 12 residues. The CDR3 sequence is CSAREGAYEQYF. In nucleotides, the CDR3 is TGCAGCGCCCGAGAGGGTGCCTACGAGCAGTACTTC.

The rearrangement joins TRBV5-6 to TRBJ1-5, with D possibly being TRBD1 (6 bases). CDR3 length equals 15 residues. V gave up 2 bases and J gave up 3 bases, with 12 bases separating them. Germline values: CDR1 SGHDT, CDR2 YYEEEE. CDR3 loop: CASSFSAGDNQPQHF. The CDR3 DNA reads as TGTGCCAGCAGCTTTAGTGCAGGGGACAATCAGCCCCAGCATTTT.

The chain links TRBV5-1 to TRBJ2-2; D unclear. Between the trimmed V and J ends, which lost 2 bases and 0 bases, there was a span of 5 bases. Germline CDR1 reads SGHRS; CDR2 reads YFSETQ. The CDR3 has 14 residues. CDR3 DNA: TGCGCCAGCAGCTTTTCCGCGAACACCGGGGAGCTGTTTTTT. Amino acids: CASSFSANTGELFF. Variable domain in full (rest from reference TRBV5-1 and TRBJ2-2): KAGVTQTPRYLIKTRGQQVTLSCSPISGHRSVSWYQQTPGQGLQFLFEYFSETQRNKGNFPGRFSGRQFSNSRSEMNVSTLELGDSALYLCASSFSANTGELFFGEGSRLTVL.

The chain links TRBV10-3 to TRBJ1-1; D might be TRBD1 (6 bases). There are 13 residues in the CDR3. Germline CDR1 ENHRY, CDR2 SYGVKD. The V and J ends lost 5 bases and 1 base respectively, with 8 bases between them. CDR3 in DNA: TGTGCCATCAGTCCGACAGGGAACACTGAAGCTTTCTTT. Its translation: CAISPTGNTEAFF.

V is TRBV5-8 and J is TRBJ2-1, with D possibly TRBD1 on 6 matching bases. Germline V gene sequence: CDR1 SGHTS, CDR2 YDEGEE. V lost 4 bases and J lost 2, with 10 bases in between. This CDR3 is built from 14 residues. This chain's CDR3 is CASSLQGAYNEQFF. The CDR3 DNA reads TGTGCCAGCAGCCTACAGGGTGCCTACAATGAGCAGTTCTTC.

A remark on this clone: The same CDR3 can be traced to other DNA sequences in this sample. CDR3 in amino acids: CASSVSSTDTQYF. The CDR3 DNA is TGTGCCAGCAGCGTCAGTAGCACAGATACGCAGTATTTT. The chain carries TRBV9 and TRBJ2-3; D is ambiguous. The germline CDR1 and CDR2 sequences are SGDLS and YYNGEE. The V end lost 2 bases, the J end lost 0 bases, and 4 bases lay between the germline ends. This CDR3 has 13 residues.

The V and J genes are TRBV18 and TRBJ1-2, with D possibly TRBD1 on 5 matching bases. Germline loops: CDR1 KGHSH, CDR2 LQKENI. This CDR3 is 13 amino acids long. V was trimmed by 3 bases and J by 2 bases, leaving 7 bases between them. The CDR3 sequence is CASSPGGNYGYTF. For the CDR3, the DNA is TGTGCCAGCTCACCGGGGGGGAACTATGGCTACACCTTC. The entire variable domain, with the rest obtained from reference TRBV18 and TRBJ1-2, is as follows: NAGVMQNPRHLVRRRGQEARLRCSPMKGHSHVYWYRQLPEEGLKFMVYLQKENIIDESGMPKERFSAEFPKEGPSILRIQQVVRGDSAAYFCASSPGGNYGYTFGSGTRLTVV.

This clone appeared a few times. The chain couples TRBV7-8 to TRBJ1-2; D call uncertain. CDR3 length equals 15 residues. Germline V gene sequence: CDR1 SGHVS, CDR2 FQNEAQ. V dropped 1 base and J dropped 0 bases, with 9 bases sitting between them. The CDR3 reads CASSLVTDPNYGYTF. In nucleotides, the CDR3 is TGTGCCAGCAGCTTAGTAACAGACCCTAACTATGGCTACACCTTC.

V gene TRBV10-2 combines with J gene TRBJ1-2; no clear D. V was cut by 7 bases and J by 5 bases, with 8 bases left in between. Germline values: CDR1 WSHSY, CDR2 SAAADI. There are 11 residues in the CDR3. The CDR3 region is CASTDEYGYTF. CDR3 coding DNA: TGCGCCAGCACTGACGAGTATGGCTACACCTTC.

The chain combines TRBV5-4 with TRBJ2-5; D perhaps matches TRBD1 (5 bases). The CDR3 is 13 amino acids. Per germline, CDR1 SGHNT and CDR2 YYREEE (reference sequence). Trimming pared 2 bases from V and 4 bases from J, leaving 9 bases between. The CDR3 DNA sequence: TGTGCCAGCAGCTTTACAGGATTAGAGACCCAGTACTTC. Encoded protein: CASSFTGLETQYF. Based on the CDR3 plus reference TRBV5-4 and TRBJ2-5, the full variable domain is ETGVTQSPTHLIKTRGQQVTLRCSSQSGHNTVSWYQQALGQGPQFIFQYYREEENGRGNFPPRFSGLQFPNYSSELNVNALELDDSALYLCASSFTGLETQYFGPGTRLLVL.

This chain connects TRBV5-1 to TRBJ2-3; 7 bases align to TRBD1. Germline loops: CDR1 SGHRS, CDR2 YFSETQ. The CDR3 has 15 residues. V was pared by 0 bases and J by 5 bases, with 6 bases of the junction left unmatched. Written as DNA, the CDR3 is TGCGCCAGCAGCTTGGCCGAGGCAGGGGGAGATACGCAGTATTTT. Protein: CASSLAEAGGDTQYF.